Listed below are T cell receptor beta chains from one sample, sequenced in a study of blood T cell repertoires in COVID-19. Produced via immunoSEQ multiplex PCR; TCRdb's table is partial and in-frame only. Found here are approximately 190,000 clones, 82% of them singletons; the top ten hold around 8%. The material sequenced was peripheral blood. Every receptor here comes from a woman aged 55-70 years with COVID-19, enrolled during active disease. Both conserved end residues are part of each CDR3. A D gene is named only where the DNA matches it firmly. Expanded clones get a size class; other rows say once, few or many, or leave the size out.

TRBV2,TRBD1,TRBJ1-2,.,CASRVGTGNYGYTF,TGTGCCAGCAGAGTAGGGACAGGAAACTATGGCTACACCTTC
TRBV2,TRBD2,TRBJ2-1,.,CASSVLAGSYNEQFF,TGTGCCAGCAGTGTGCTAGCGGGGTCCTACAATGAGCAGTTCTTC
TRBV5-4,TRBD2,TRBJ2-5,.,CASSLRLLAGGPGLETQYF,TGTGCCAGCAGCTTACGACTGTTAGCGGGGGGGCCGGGTTTAGAGACCCAGTACTTC
TRBV5-6,.,TRBJ1-1,.,CASSWGGTEAFF,TGTGCCAGCAGCTGGGGGGGCACTGAAGCTTTCTTT
TRBV28,TRBD1,TRBJ2-5,.,CASSWDRQTQETQYF,TGTGCCAGCAGTTGGGACAGACAAACCCAAGAGACCCAGTACTTC
TRBV2,TRBD2,TRBJ2-3,.,CASRALAGIHTDTQYF,TGTGCCAGCAGGGCGCTAGCGGGGATTCACACAGATACGCAGTATTTT
TRBV9,TRBD2,TRBJ2-5,.,CASSPIGLAGVETQYF,TGTGCCAGCAGCCCTATCGGACTAGCCGGAGTGGAGACCCAGTACTTC
TRBV11-2,TRBD1,TRBJ2-5,.,CASSPRQGGHSYQETQYF,TGTGCCAGCAGCCCTCGACAGGGTGGCCATTCGTACCAAGAGACCCAGTACTTC
TRBV18,.,TRBJ2-7,.,CASSPGPISYEQYF,TGTGCCAGCTCACCAGGGCCTATCTCCTACGAGCAGTACTTC
TRBV19,.,TRBJ1-2,.,CASSIATTKSYGYTF,TGTGCCAGTAGTATAGCAACAACCAAATCCTATGGCTACACCTTC
TRBV9,.,TRBJ1-2,.,CASSVAPGGPYGYTF,TGTGCCAGCAGCGTAGCCCCGGGGGGCCCTTATGGCTACACCTTC
TRBV5-1,.,TRBJ2-2,.,CASSPSPATKRRTGELFF,TGCGCCAGCAGCCCATCGCCGGCGACTAAAAGGCGCACCGGGGAGCTGTTTTTT
TRBV5-4,TRBD1,TRBJ1-4,.,CASSRGQASGEKLFF,TGTGCCAGCAGCAGGGGACAGGCGTCGGGTGAAAAACTGTTTTTT
TRBV2,TRBD1,TRBJ1-3,.,CASNLNRGAGNTIYF,TGTGCCAGCAATCTGAACAGGGGAGCTGGAAACACCATATATTTT
TRBV30,TRBD2,TRBJ2-3,.,CACSGRAGGATDTQYF,TGTGCCTGTAGCGGGAGGGCCGGAGGGGCCACAGATACGCAGTATTTT
TRBV5-6,.,TRBJ1-6,.,CASSLRRGRGTLHF,TGTGCCAGCAGCTTGCGGAGGGGAAGGGGAACCCTCCACTTT
TRBV2,.,TRBJ2-3,.,CASSELGVGTDTQYF,TGTGCCAGCAGCGAATTAGGGGTTGGGACAGATACGCAGTATTTT
TRBV3-1/TRBV3-2,.,TRBJ1-2,few,CASSQDLRRNGYTF,TGTGCCAGCAGCCAAGATCTCCGCAGGAACGGCTACACCTTC
TRBV2,TRBD1,TRBJ1-2,.,CASSRTTGSRGYTF,TGTGCCAGCAGCCGGACGACAGGGTCTCGTGGCTACACCTTC
TRBV7-2,TRBD2,TRBJ2-7,once,CASSSTSGRAREQYF,TGTGCCAGCAGCTCTACTAGCGGGAGAGCTCGAGAGCAGTACTTC
TRBV28,.,TRBJ2-2,once,CASQGDIGELFF,TGTGCCAGCCAAGGAGATATCGGGGAGCTGTTTTTT
TRBV27,TRBD1,TRBJ1-6,.,CASSSFGRGQGSGHGSPLHF,TGTGCCAGCAGTAGCTTTGGGAGGGGACAGGGAAGTGGGCATGGTTCACCCCTCCACTTT
TRBV19,TRBD1,TRBJ1-3,.,CASLPSRDRGSGNTIYF,TGTGCCAGCCTTCCTAGCCGGGACAGGGGCTCTGGAAACACCATATATTTT
TRBV6-5,.,TRBJ1-1,.,CASRIGGNTEAFF,TGTGCCAGCAGAATAGGGGGGAACACTGAAGCTTTCTTT
TRBV29-1,TRBD1,TRBJ1-2,.,CSVEPGQGWGGYTF,TGCAGCGTTGAACCGGGACAGGGATGGGGAGGCTACACCTTC
TRBV4-3,TRBD1,TRBJ2-7,.,CASSQAAPGGGIYEQYF,TGCGCCAGCAGCCAAGCTGCCCCAGGGGGTGGGATCTACGAGCAGTACTTC
TRBV2,TRBD2,TRBJ2-3,few,CASLLAGGADTQYF,TGTGCCAGTCTACTCGCGGGAGGCGCAGATACGCAGTATTTT
TRBV6-6,.,TRBJ1-1,.,CASSRDRAFF,TGTGCCAGCAGTCGTGACAGGGCTTTCTTT
TRBV3-1/TRBV3-2,.,TRBJ2-7,once,CASSQGARSEQYF,TGTGCCAGCAGCCAAGGGGCGCGTAGCGAGCAGTACTTC
TRBV10-3,TRBD1,TRBJ1-1,.,CAISRDRGNTEAFF,TGTGCCATCAGTCGGGACAGGGGGAACACTGAAGCTTTCTTT
TRBV28,TRBD2,TRBJ2-3,.,CASSLSRTRSTDTQYF,TGTGCCAGCAGTTTATCTCGGACTAGAAGCACAGATACGCAGTATTTT
TRBV5-6,TRBD2,TRBJ2-1,.,CASSSHLRGGLGSYNEQFF,TGTGCCAGCAGCTCACACTTACGGGGGGGCCTAGGTTCCTACAATGAGCAGTTCTTC
TRBV7-2,TRBD2,TRBJ2-7,once,CASNYALAVDEQYF,TGTGCCAGCAACTATGCACTAGCGGTCGACGAGCAGTACTTC
TRBV7-9,TRBD1,TRBJ1-1,.,CASSGQGAVAEAFF,TGTGCCAGCAGCGGACAGGGGGCGGTCGCTGAAGCTTTCTTT
TRBV19,.,TRBJ2-1,.,CASSRGGPLDEQFF,TGTGCCAGTAGCAGGGGTGGGCCACTGGATGAGCAGTTCTTC
TRBV5-1,TRBD2,TRBJ2-3,.,CASSFSLAGGRVTDTQYF,TGCGCCAGCAGCTTTAGCCTAGCGGGAGGGCGGGTCACAGATACGCAGTATTTT
TRBV9,.,TRBJ1-3,.,CASSRDSLSGNTIYF,TGTGCCAGCAGCCGAGACAGTCTCTCTGGAAACACCATATATTTT
TRBV29-1,.,TRBJ2-5,.,CSVSSIETQYF,TGCAGCGTTAGTAGTATTGAGACCCAGTACTTC
TRBV7-9,TRBD2,TRBJ2-7,.,CASGFSGVSYEQYF,TGTGCCAGCGGTTTTAGCGGGGTTTCCTACGAGCAGTACTTC
TRBV3-1/TRBV3-2,.,TRBJ1-2,.,CASSQGRSYGYTF,TGTGCCAGCAGCCAAGGGAGATCCTATGGCTACACCTTC
TRBV19,TRBD1,TRBJ1-2,.,CASMAGTGASYGYTF,TGTGCCAGTATGGCCGGGACAGGGGCCTCCTATGGCTACACCTTC
TRBV5-8,.,TRBJ1-2,.,CASSSTGVYGYTF,TGTGCCAGCAGCTCGACAGGTGTTTATGGCTACACCTTC
TRBV9,.,TRBJ2-1,few,CASSVGVAINEQFF,TGTGCCAGCAGCGTAGGTGTAGCGATCAATGAGCAGTTCTTC
TRBV19,TRBD1,TRBJ1-5,.,CASSGGTASNQPQHF,TGTGCCAGTAGTGGGGGGACAGCTAGCAATCAGCCCCAGCATTTT
TRBV28,TRBD2,TRBJ2-3,.,CASNSPPGGRISDTQYF,TGTGCCAGTAATTCGCCCCCTGGCGGGAGAATCTCAGATACGCAGTATTTT
TRBV28,.,TRBJ1-1,.,CASSFRGFEAFF,TGTGCCAGCAGTTTTAGGGGATTCGAAGCTTTCTTT
TRBV5-6,.,TRBJ2-7,.,CASSLKARGEQYF,TGTGCCAGCAGCTTGAAGGCAAGGGGCGAGCAGTACTTC
TRBV29-1,.,TRBJ1-5,.,CSATLAGVHQPQHF,TGCAGCGCCACACTGGCCGGGGTTCATCAGCCCCAGCATTTT
TRBV24-1,TRBD2,TRBJ2-7,medium-sized,CATSVGTSGYEQYF,TGTGCCACCAGCGTCGGGACTAGCGGCTACGAGCAGTACTTC
TRBV7-2,TRBD1,TRBJ1-2,.,CASSPRQGAVVYGYTF,TGTGCCAGCAGCCCCCGGCAGGGGGCGGTCGTCTATGGCTACACCTTC
TRBV6-6,.,TRBJ2-2,.,CASTLMRSNTGELFF,TGTGCCTCTACTCTTATGCGGTCGAACACCGGGGAGCTGTTTTTT
TRBV28,TRBD1,TRBJ1-4,once,CASSTPGQRNEKLFF,TGTGCCAGCAGTACCCCGGGACAGCGGAATGAAAAACTGTTTTTT
TRBV27,.,TRBJ1-1,.,CASSQEENTEAFF,TGTGCCAGCAGCCAGGAGGAGAACACTGAAGCTTTCTTT
TRBV27,TRBD2,TRBJ2-3,.,CASSSKGLAVYTQYF,TGTGCCAGCAGTTCAAAAGGACTAGCGGTATATACGCAGTATTTT
TRBV7-3,TRBD2,TRBJ2-3,.,CASSPAGVSTDTQYF,TGTGCCAGCAGCCCGGCGGGAGTTAGCACAGATACGCAGTATTTT